One sample yielded the 13 T cell receptor beta chains listed below, sequenced in a study of T cell responses to AZD1222 COVID-19 vaccine. The method was immunoSEQ multiplex PCR; TCRdb's version includes in-frame clones alone and lacks a portion of them. The sample lists about 140,000 clones, 90% seen once, with less than 6.5% in the top ten. This specimen was peripheral blood, taken 28 days after the second AZD1222 dose. The receptors were sampled from an adult who received the AZD1222 COVID-19 vaccine.

The rearrangement links TRBV4-2 to TRBJ2-5; D might be TRBD1 (6 bases). The CDR3 length is 14 residues. Between the trimmed V and J ends, which lost 0 bases and 5 bases, there was a span of 10 bases. The V gene's germline CDR1 is LGHNA and CDR2 YNFKEQ. The CDR3 DNA reads TGTGCCAGCAGCCAAGACGAGCAGGGGGAGACCCAGTACTTC. As protein: CASSQDEQGETQYF.

The chain uses TRBV24-1 and TRBJ1-2; D possibly corresponds to TRBD1 (6 bases). Germline CDR1 and CDR2: KGHDR and SFDVKD. V gave up 4 bases and J gave up 6 bases, with 14 bases separating them. The length of the CDR3 is 14 residues. The CDR3 DNA follows: TGTGCCACCAGTGACGACAGGTTAATGAATGGCTACACCTTC. The encoded protein is CATSDDRLMNGYTF.

J is TRBJ2-1 and V is TRBV19; 7 nucleotides line up with TRBD2. The CDR3 totals 16 residues. V shed 5 bases and J 3 bases; nucleotides not matched to a gene: 10. Germline CDR1 and CDR2: LNHDA and SQIVND (reference sequence). This CDR3 is CASSVRPGGRYNEQFF. The CDR3 nucleotides read TGTGCCAGTAGTGTCCGACCGGGGGGACGCTACAATGAGCAGTTCTTC. The full variable domain, in which reference TRBV19 and TRBJ2-1 provide the parts outside the CDR3, is DGGITQSPKYLFRKEGQNVTLSCEQNLNHDAMYWYRQDPGQGLRLIYYSQIVNDFQKGDIAEGYSVSREKKESFPLTVTSAQKNPTAFYLCASSVRPGGRYNEQFFGPGTRLTVL.

The V and J genes are TRBV6-6 and TRBJ2-1; D is unresolved. Per germline, CDR1 MNHNY and CDR2 SVGAGI (reference sequence). The CDR3 consists of 11 residues. V gave up 7 bases and J gave up 7 bases, with 8 bases separating them. CDR3 amino acids: CASTVRNEQFF. As DNA, the CDR3 is TGTGCCAGCACCGTCCGTAATGAGCAGTTCTTC.

The chain uses TRBV5-5 and TRBJ2-5; 10 nucleotides line up with TRBD2. V lost 3 bases and J lost 5; bases outside the gene matches: 7. The V gene's germline CDR1 is SGHKS and CDR2 YYEKEE (reference sequence). The CDR3 is 15 residues long. In DNA, the CDR3 is TGTGCCAGCAGCTCTAGCGGGGGTTTCATGGAGACCCAGTACTTC. Amino acid sequence: CASSSSGGFMETQYF.

The chain couples TRBV27 to TRBJ2-7; TRBD2 agrees at 12 bases. The CDR3 runs to 17 residues. Germline CDR1 reads MNHEY; CDR2 reads SMNVEV (reference sequence). The V and J ends lost 3 bases and 2 bases, in that order; junction bases with no gene match: 8. In DNA form, the CDR3 reads TGTGCCAGCAGTTTTTTGGGTGCTAGCGGGAGGGCCTACGAGCAGTACTTC. Translation: CASSFLGASGRAYEQYF.

This clone was seen only once. The genes are TRBV30 and TRBJ2-2; D not certain. V was clipped by 5 bases and J by 8 bases, with 15 bases between them. Germline loops: CDR1 GTSNPN, CDR2 SVGIG (reference sequence). The CDR3 length is 13 residues. CDR3 region: CAWSRFVAGELFF. The CDR3 region has the DNA TGTGCCTGGTCGAGATTCGTGGCTGGGGAGCTGTTTTTT.

The genes are TRBV18 and TRBJ1-2, with unresolved D. The CDR3 covers 13 residues. From germline, CDR1 is KGHSH and CDR2 LQKENI. Deletions cut 3 bases from V and 8 bases from J, with 13 bases between. CDR3 bases: TGTGCCAGCTCACCCGGGAGTGAGCAAGGCTACACCTTC. It specifies CASSPGSEQGYTF.

This clone has a single count. The chain recombines TRBV7-2 with TRBJ2-5, with TRBD2 identical over 11 bases. Trimming cost V 3 bases and J 4 bases; bases outside gene matches: 4. The germline V gene has CDR1 SGHTA and CDR2 FQGNSA. The CDR3 is 15 residues long. In nucleotides, the CDR3 is TGTGCCAGCAGCTTTTATAGCGGGGGGGGAGAGACCCAGTACTTC. It codes for CASSFYSGGGETQYF.

The rearrangement links TRBV6-4 to TRBJ2-7, with TRBD2 identical over 9 bases. The germline V gene encodes CDR1 MRHNA and CDR2 SNTAGT. V shed 3 bases, J shed 2 bases, and the junction held 8 bases outside the gene matches. This CDR3 region has 16 residues. CDR3 sequence (DNA): TGTGCCAGCAGTGAAGGAGGAGCGGGGGGAACCTACGAGCAGTACTTC. Translation gives CASSEGGAGGTYEQYF.

This chain uses TRBV10-1 with TRBJ2-1, with D possibly TRBD1 on 6 matching bases. The CDR3 covers 13 residues. Germline V CDR1 and CDR2: WNHNN, SYGVQD (reference sequence). Trimming left V 6 bases short and J 9 bases short, with 15 bases between. CDR3 loop: CASRRDTTTEQFF. CDR3 DNA sequence: TGCGCCAGCAGGAGGGACACCACTACTGAGCAGTTCTTC.

The rearrangement uses TRBV7-8 and TRBJ1-5, with 7 bases matching TRBD1. Trimming at V came to 5 bases and at J to 11 bases, leaving 15 bases not matched to a gene. The CDR3 length is 15 residues. The germline gives CDR1 SGHVS, CDR2 FQNEAQ. CDR3 region: CASSPYRGHWGAQHF. DNA for the CDR3: TGTGCCAGCAGCCCCTACAGGGGTCACTGGGGGGCCCAGCATTTT.

The CDR3 here is CASSHDLNTDTQYF. The DNA for the CDR3 is TGTGCCAGCAGTCACGACTTGAACACAGATACGCAGTATTTT. The V gene is TRBV6-4, the J gene TRBJ2-3; D gene ambiguous. The CDR3 has 14 residues. V was shortened by 5 bases and J by 2 bases, with 11 bases between the two germline ends. From germline, CDR1 is MRHNA and CDR2 SNTAGT.